This entry is about one T cell receptor (beta chain). Its recognized antigen is unknown. Within one base of it there is no much larger clone, and no base qualities were kept. These data are taken from a study of CD8 T cells in ankylosing spondylitis (dated by TCRdb to between 2016 and 2019). At the level of the whole study: T cell receptor beta repertoires were profiled in healthy donors and ankylosing spondylitis patients so that disease-linked TCR variants could be found. In total, the full study cohort was made up of some 110 healthy donors and approximately 24 ankylosing spondylitis patients. Peripheral blood was sampled, and synovial fluid was also collected from ankylosing spondylitis patients.

Beyond this particular receptor, the publication reports: The disease-linked clones were reported to be significantly enriched in matched synovial fluid samples from ankylosing spondylitis patients. A TCR beta motif made up of several highly homologous amino acid variants appeared to be characteristic of blood from ankylosing spondylitis patients. The disease-linked clones had a CD8+ phenotype and were found at relatively low frequencies in peripheral blood. Some motif variants were previously reported in synovial fluid and blood of reactive arthritis patients, suggesting common disease-initiation mechanisms.

Sequencing instrument: Illumina HiSeq 2500. TCR beta libraries were prepared by quantitative 5'-RACE with molecular barcodes. The authors' pipeline ran thus. A new computational method, built on a probabilistic model of VDJ rearrangement, was used to identify disease-linked TCR variants. The public reads were reprocessed in TCRdb via fastp at Q25 and MiXCR, keeping in-frame beta chains. All rows with the same CDR3 protein become a single entry with the most common DNA and genes. TCRdb, not the original authors, processed these V and J calls. The sample includes fewer than 200,000 distinct CDR3 sequences, with 9.8% observed a single time. The ten largest clones represent less than 15% of the sample. Counted from cysteine to phenylalanine, this CDR3 has 16 amino acids. Here the CDR3 DNA is all that survives: 48 bases in frame from base 1. For this chain, trimming is 2 bases at the V end and 1 base at the J end, and the number of junction bases without a gene match is 6. Sequences MNHEY (CDR1) and SVGEGT (CDR2) are obtained from the germline V gene.

The clonotype originates from a female donor with ankylosing spondylitis or in good health (not recorded which). The chain uses TRBV6-2 or TRBV6-3 and TRBJ2-7; the junction holds 9 bases that match TRBD2. Sequencing was carried out using blood, either unsorted or a sorted T cell fraction (not recorded which). Here is the DNA: TGTGCCAGCAGTTACGGTCGGACTAGCGAATCCTACGAGCAGTACTTC. It specifies CASSYGRTSESYEQYF.